The 15 T cell receptor beta chains in this list originate from one sample, sequenced in a study of cytomegalovirus exposure and HLA in healthy donors. The primer mix had 60 Vbeta and 13 Jbeta primers. Method: immunoSEQ multiplex PCR; TCRdb's copy keeps in-frame clones and lacks some. The repertoire holds roughly 190,000 clones, with roughly 80% as singletons. Sequenced material: PBMCs. All receptors derive from a woman aged 18-29 years in good health and CMV-seronegative.

This clone appeared once. The CDR3 nucleotides are TGCGCCAGCAGTCAAGATGCGAAGGGGGACTCTGGGGCCAACGTCCTGACTTTC. As protein: CASSQDAKGDSGANVLTF. J is TRBJ2-6 and V is TRBV23-1, with D possibly being TRBD1 (6 bases). TRBV23-1 is known as an ORF, though its function is uncertain. The CDR3 has 18 residues. V was pared by 2 bases and J by 0 bases, with 14 bases between.

The chain couples TRBV5-5 to TRBJ1-1, with a possible D match to TRBD1 (5 bases). Germline CDR1 reads SGHKS; CDR2 reads YYEKEE (reference sequence). This CDR3 has 13 amino acids. V was clipped by 2 bases and J by 4 bases, with 9 bases between them. CDR3 protein: CASSFQGGTEAFF. In nucleotides, the CDR3 is TGTGCCAGCAGCTTTCAGGGAGGCACTGAAGCTTTCTTT.

The chain has TRBV29-1 and TRBJ1-2; 9 bases are shared with TRBD1. V was clipped by 0 bases and J by 3 bases; unmatched bases: 8. Germline V lookup: CDR1 SQVTM, CDR2 ANQGSEA. This CDR3 has 16 residues. The CDR3 sequence is CSVEDFTGGIYYGYTF. The CDR3 DNA follows: TGCAGCGTTGAAGATTTCACAGGGGGCATTTACTATGGCTACACCTTC.

The J gene is TRBJ1-4, the V gene TRBV27; TRBD1 matches at 10 bases. The CDR3 spans 15 residues. With V trimmed by 6 bases and J by 6 bases, 7 bases remained unmatched. Germline-derived CDR1 and CDR2 are MNHEY and SMNVEV (reference sequence). The CDR3, as DNA: TGTGCCAGCAGGGGAACCGGGACAGGGGATGAAAAACTGTTTTTT. Its translation: CASRGTGTGDEKLFF.

The chain joins TRBV9 to TRBJ1-1; D is unclear. CDR1 and CDR2 (germline): SGDLS, YYNGEE. The CDR3 length is 14 residues. Trimming pared 0 bases from V and 1 base from J, leaving 7 bases between. The CDR3 spells CASSVAGQNTEAFF. CDR3 nucleotide sequence: TGTGCCAGCAGCGTAGCTGGGCAGAACACTGAAGCTTTCTTT.

Comment on this clone: The sample holds other DNA sequences that translate to the same CDR3. This sequence joins TRBV7-2 and TRBJ2-2; maybe TRBD2 (7 bases). Germline-derived CDR1 and CDR2 are SGHTA and FQGNSA. Trimming shortened V by 2 bases and J by 5 bases, and 12 bases separated the two germline ends. The CDR3 has 15 residues. The CDR3 sequence is CASSLRGALTGELFF. DNA of the CDR3: TGTGCCAGCAGCTTACGGGGGGCGCTTACCGGGGAGCTGTTTTTT.

The chain couples TRBV5-6 to TRBJ1-3; D possibly corresponds to TRBD1 (5 bases). The length of the CDR3 is 14 residues. Between the trimmed V and J ends, which lost 3 bases and 2 bases, there was a span of 9 bases. Germline assignment: CDR1 SGHDT and CDR2 YYEEEE. The CDR3, as DNA: TGTGCCAGCAGCTCCCAGGGTGCTGGAAACACCATATATTTT. Translated: CASSSQGAGNTIYF.

On this clone itself: Other nucleotide sequences in the sample specify the same CDR3. The chain couples TRBV6-5 to TRBJ1-3; 7 bases agree with TRBD1. CDR3 length equals 14 residues. Germline CDR1 reads MNHEY; CDR2 reads SVGAGI. J lost 0 bases, V lost 6 bases, and 2 bases had no gene match. The CDR3: CASSRDSSGNTIYF. CDR3 in DNA: TGTGCCAGCAGCCGGGACAGCTCTGGAAACACCATATATTTT.

This chain joins TRBV11-2 and TRBJ1-2; D call uncertain. Trimming shortened V by 4 bases and J by 0 bases, and 9 bases separated the two germline ends. Germline V gives CDR1 SGHAT, CDR2 FQNNGV. This CDR3 spans 14 amino acids. CDR3 loop: CASSYQRSNYGYTF. CDR3 DNA: TGTGCCAGCAGCTATCAGCGATCTAACTATGGCTACACCTTC.

A note on this clone: Other nucleotide sequences from this sample produce the same CDR3. CDR3 nucleotide sequence: TGTGCCAGCAGTCCGGACAGGGGCTATGGCTACACCTTC. Protein product: CASSPDRGYGYTF. The chain combines TRBV6-5 with TRBJ1-2, with TRBD1 matching 9 bases. The J segment lost 4 bases and the V segment lost 5 bases, leaving 2 bases of the junction unmatched. Germline V gene sequence: CDR1 MNHEY, CDR2 SVGAGI. This CDR3 contains 13 residues.

The chain's CDR3 is CASKEGNYGYTF. The DNA for the CDR3 is TGTGCCAGCAAAGAGGGCAACTATGGCTACACCTTC. The chain employs TRBV2 and TRBJ1-2, with unresolved D. Germline CDR1 is SNHLY and CDR2 is FYNNEI. The ends were cut back, 7 bases at V and 2 bases at J, with 8 bases in the middle. The length of the CDR3 is 12 residues.

The V gene is TRBV6-6, the J gene TRBJ1-5; 8 bases align to TRBD1. This CDR3 is built from 14 residues. The V and J ends lost 4 bases and 3 bases, in that order; junction bases with no gene match: 2. In germline, CDR1 is MNHNY, CDR2 SVGAGI (reference sequence). CDR3 loop: CASSWDRLNQPQHF. Written as DNA, the CDR3 is TGTGCCAGCAGTTGGGACAGGCTCAATCAGCCCCAGCATTTT.

The chain has TRBV7-9 and TRBJ2-5; D unclear. Trimming removed 2 bases at V and 4 bases at J, with 8 bases between. Germline V gene data show CDR1 as SEHNR and CDR2 as FQNEAQ (reference sequence). The CDR3 is 13 amino acids. This CDR3 reads CASSLSLVETQYF. The CDR3 coding sequence is TGTGCCAGCAGCTTAAGTCTAGTAGAGACCCAGTACTTC.

The chain recombines TRBV2 with TRBJ2-5, with a tentative D call TRBD2 (7 bases). The CDR3 contains 15 residues. V was shortened by 9 bases and J by 4 bases, with 21 bases between the two germline ends. Germline V lookup: CDR1 SNHLY, CDR2 FYNNEI. As DNA, the CDR3 is TGTGCCAGTGGAGCACAGGGAGGGGAGGGAGAGACCCAGTACTTC. Protein: CASGAQGGEGETQYF.

This clone was picked up one time. V and J are TRBV7-3 and TRBJ2-1, with a tentative D call TRBD1 (6 bases). The CDR3 spans 13 residues. CDR1 and CDR2 from the germline V gene are SGHTA and FQGTGA. Deletions cut 5 bases from V and 10 bases from J, with 15 bases between. CDR3 protein: CASSPSQGREQFF. As DNA, the CDR3 is TGTGCCAGCAGCCCGAGTCAGGGGCGGGAGCAGTTCTTC.